The rows below give T cell receptor beta chains drawn from one sample of a study of T-cell memory formation after mild COVID-19. TCRdb used MiXCR to reprocess the 5' RACE reads, holding one entry per CDR3 protein. The sample includes some 210,000 distinct CDR3 sequences, approximately 10% seen only once; the top ten take less than 4%. Sequenced sample: PBMCs or a T cell subset sorted from them (not recorded which). Receptor source: a man younger than 30 who had mild COVID-19 (a few samples of this study predate the infection). Cell type and time point are not known. Both conserved end residues are part of each CDR3.

CDR3aa: CASTDRAGNTIYF
j_gene: TRBJ1-3
v_gene: TRBV10-2

CDR3aa: CASSPRQDSYEQYF
j_gene: TRBJ2-7
v_gene: TRBV18

CDR3aa: CASSWGPGTNTGELFF
j_gene: TRBJ2-2
v_gene: TRBV5-1

CDR3aa: CASSQEQGARSRETQYF
j_gene: TRBJ2-5
v_gene: TRBV3-1

CDR3aa: CATSRPMGRGPETQYF
j_gene: TRBJ2-5
v_gene: TRBV15

CDR3aa: CSVWTGAETQYF
j_gene: TRBJ2-5
v_gene: TRBV29-1

CDR3aa: CASSQDLYLGRGHSYEQYF
j_gene: TRBJ2-7
v_gene: TRBV4-1

CDR3aa: CASSRTGAGAYQETQYF
j_gene: TRBJ2-5
v_gene: TRBV6-5

CDR3aa: CASLQRGDSYEQYF
j_gene: TRBJ2-7
v_gene: TRBV7-8

CDR3aa: CASSLVGIVNTGELFF
j_gene: TRBJ2-2
v_gene: TRBV7-9

CDR3aa: CASSPGGLAGANTGELFF
j_gene: TRBJ2-2
v_gene: TRBV6-2/TRBV6-3

CDR3aa: CASSQGAKNIQYF
j_gene: TRBJ2-4
v_gene: TRBV7-2

CDR3aa: CASSTPTSGVYEQYF
j_gene: TRBJ2-7
v_gene: TRBV27

CDR3aa: CASSGRGAPGANVLTF
j_gene: TRBJ2-6
v_gene: TRBV7-8

CDR3aa: CASSEQGANYGYTF
j_gene: TRBJ1-2
v_gene: TRBV25-1

CDR3aa: CASSLSLSGVDTQYF
j_gene: TRBJ2-3
v_gene: TRBV5-1

CDR3aa: CASSLGLTGVTEAFF
j_gene: TRBJ1-1
v_gene: TRBV5-1

CDR3aa: CASSLDLLTEAFF
j_gene: TRBJ1-1
v_gene: TRBV6-5

CDR3aa: CASSQGGREQYF
j_gene: TRBJ2-7
v_gene: TRBV6-2/TRBV6-3

CDR3aa: CASSDNGLSAEAFF
j_gene: TRBJ1-1
v_gene: TRBV6-1

CDR3aa: CASSLGQANVGGYTF
j_gene: TRBJ1-2
v_gene: TRBV7-2

CDR3aa: CASRGPGSYEQYF
j_gene: TRBJ2-7
v_gene: TRBV25-1

CDR3aa: CASSPSDRARGPQHF
j_gene: TRBJ1-5
v_gene: TRBV11-2

CDR3aa: CATHGGANVLTF
j_gene: TRBJ2-6
v_gene: TRBV6-6

CDR3aa: CASSPTVLVYGYTF
j_gene: TRBJ1-2
v_gene: TRBV11-2

CDR3aa: CASSTDRDSYEQYF
j_gene: TRBJ2-7
v_gene: TRBV21-1

CDR3aa: CASSISGHIKNIQYF
j_gene: TRBJ2-4
v_gene: TRBV7-2

CDR3aa: CASSPRLAGAYNEQFF
j_gene: TRBJ2-1
v_gene: TRBV7-3